This record looks at one T cell receptor beta chain sequence and its context. Antigen specificity is unknown. This entry belongs to a study of vaccination and CD4 T cells after COVID-19. At the level of the study: Investigators took post-vaccine samples a median 72 days after dose two, within a range of 14 to 241.

The germline gives CDR1 SGHTA, CDR2 FQGNSA. The CDR3 length is 17 residues. Germline trimming cut 3 bases from V and 2 bases from J; bases unmatched to any gene: 12. The treatment was: approximately 11-day PBMC culture with coronavirus spike peptide pools or control peptides (ViraFEST assay). First, ViraFEST expanded antigen-specific T cells with peptide pools, and next it sequenced the TCRs. Sequencing of the DNA from cultured CD4+ T cells was carried out with the Oncomine TCR Beta short-read assay. Each CDR3 protein gets one entry after TCRdb re-called the PCR reads with MiXCR. Of 15,000 to 20,000 distinct CDR3 sequences detected, roughly 60% appear once; the ten largest clones hold around 10%.

The chain joins TRBV7-2 to TRBJ2-5, with TRBD2 identical over 7 bases. This receptor was taken from a human donor who had recovered from COVID-19. The sequenced material came from CD4+ T cells from blood, cultured in vitro. CDR3 sequence reads: CASSLPAGARRQETQYF. The CDR3 coding sequence is TGTGCCAGCAGCTTGCCGGCGGGAGCCCGAAGACAAGAGACCCAGTACTTC.